Listed here is a single T cell receptor (beta chain). Its antigen is as yet unknown. The sample belongs to a study of T cell responses to AZD1222 COVID-19 vaccine. V lost 9 bases, J lost 4 bases, and 8 bases lay in between. The germline gives CDR1 MNHEY, CDR2 SMNVEV (reference sequence). The CDR3 contains 11 residues. TCRdb's copy holds only in-frame clones and misses some; the assay was immunoSEQ multiplex PCR. The sample yields over 140,000 clones, roughly 89% seen once. The study, taken as a whole, reports: CD4 TCRs associated with vaccination spanned spike, dominating at 160-218 and 743-854. Per reports, nearly half of all spike-specific TCRs target regions that are unmutated in variants.

This chain uses TRBV27 with TRBJ2-3; D unresolved. The source of this sequence is an adult in good health. The starting material was peripheral blood, obtained on day 0 of AZD1222 vaccination. CDR3 nucleotides: TGTGCCAGAACTTCTCCAGATACGCAGTATTTT. Its protein product is CARTSPDTQYF.